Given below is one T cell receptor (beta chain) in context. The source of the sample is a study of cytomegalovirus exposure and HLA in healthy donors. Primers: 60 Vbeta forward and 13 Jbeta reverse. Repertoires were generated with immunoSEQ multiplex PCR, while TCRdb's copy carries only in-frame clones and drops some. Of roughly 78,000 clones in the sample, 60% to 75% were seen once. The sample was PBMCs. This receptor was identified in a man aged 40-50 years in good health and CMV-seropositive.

This chain's CDR3 is CASGTGLSGNTIYF. CDR3 coding DNA: TGCGCCAGCGGAACAGGGCTCTCTGGAAACACCATATATTTT. The J gene is TRBJ1-3, the V gene TRBV5-1; weak D call: TRBD1 (6 bases). Germline-derived CDR1 and CDR2 are SGHRS and YFSETQ. The CDR3 is 14 amino acids. Trimming shortened V by 7 bases and J by 0 bases, and 11 bases separated the two germline ends.